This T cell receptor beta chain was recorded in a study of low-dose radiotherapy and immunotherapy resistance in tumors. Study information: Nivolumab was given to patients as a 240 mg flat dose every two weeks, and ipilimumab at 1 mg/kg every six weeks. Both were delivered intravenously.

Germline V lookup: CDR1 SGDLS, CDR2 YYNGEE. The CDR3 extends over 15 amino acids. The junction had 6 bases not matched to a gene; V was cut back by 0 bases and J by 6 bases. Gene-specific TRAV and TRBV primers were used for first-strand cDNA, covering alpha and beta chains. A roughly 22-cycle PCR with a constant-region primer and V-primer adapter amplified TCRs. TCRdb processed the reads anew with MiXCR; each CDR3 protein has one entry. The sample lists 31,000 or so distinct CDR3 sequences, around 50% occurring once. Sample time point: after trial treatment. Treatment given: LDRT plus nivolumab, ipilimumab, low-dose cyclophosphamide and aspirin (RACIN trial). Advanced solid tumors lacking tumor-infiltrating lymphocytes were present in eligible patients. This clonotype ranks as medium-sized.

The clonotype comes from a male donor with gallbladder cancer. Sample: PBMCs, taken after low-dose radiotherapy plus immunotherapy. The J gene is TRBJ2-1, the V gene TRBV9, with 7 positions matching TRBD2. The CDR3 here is CASSVVGTNLNEQFF. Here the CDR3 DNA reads TGTGCCAGCAGCGTAGTCGGGACTAACCTCAATGAGCAGTTCTTC.